The 3 T cell receptor beta chains presented below share a single source sample, sequenced in a study of cytomegalovirus exposure and HLA in healthy donors (TCRdb year 2017). Receptors were amplified or captured by the immunoSEQ multiplex PCR assay. TCRdb retrieved this table from immuneACCESS and kept in-frame rearrangements only. Not all clones are present; in checked studies, unresolved V genes account for under half, and no reason is known for the remainder. A total of roughly 200,000 clones appear in this sample, 86% of them only once. In total, the top ten clones hold approximately 7.7% of the sample. Sequencing used PBMCs. The receptors were sampled from a man aged 25 to 40 in good health and CMV-seropositive.

The J gene is TRBJ2-5, the V gene TRBV29-1; 12 nucleotides line up with TRBD2. V lost 0 bases and J lost 1; bases outside the gene matches: 3. CDR1 is SQVTM and CDR2 is ANQGSEA in the germline V gene. This CDR3 comprises 16 residues. The CDR3 spells CSVEELAGGPQETQYF. DNA of the CDR3: TGCAGCGTTGAAGAACTAGCGGGGGGCCCCCAAGAGACCCAGTACTTC.

The chain is built from TRBV27 and TRBJ2-1; D is unresolved. Germline CDR1 MNHEY, CDR2 SMNVEV (reference sequence). The V end was cut by 5 bases, the J end by 5 bases, with 7 bases between. The length of the CDR3 is 12 residues. The CDR3 DNA sequence: TGTGCCAGCAGTAGGACGAACAATGAGCAGTTCTTC. Protein sequence: CASSRTNNEQFF.

A word on this clone: The sample contains more than one DNA sequence encoding this CDR3. As DNA, the CDR3 is TGTGCCACCAGCAGAGATATCGGTGAGCAGTTCTTC. Amino acid sequence: CATSRDIGEQFF. The chain carries TRBV15 and TRBJ2-1; D unresolved. The CDR3 is made up of 12 amino acids. The germline V gene has CDR1 LNHNV and CDR2 YYDKDF (reference sequence). Trimming cost V 0 bases and J 9 bases, with 6 bases left between them. The whole variable domain, filled in from reference TRBV15 and TRBJ2-1, reads DAMVIQNPRYQVTQFGKPVTLSCSQTLNHNVMYWYQQKSSQAPKLLFHYYDKDFNNEADTPDNFQSRRPNTSFCFLDIRSPGLGDTAMYLCATSRDIGEQFFGPGTRLTVL.